Listed below are T cell receptor beta chains from one sample, sequenced in a study of identical twins. TCRdb reanalysed the 5' RACE reads using MiXCR and keeps one entry per CDR3 protein. The table has about 920,000 distinct CDR3 sequences, 9% to 15% seen once; the top ten hold 1.5% to 2%. A further study also used this sample, focusing on yellow fever vaccine responses in identical twins.

Sequenced input: PBMCs. The receptors were sampled from a woman younger than 35 in good health. Each CDR3 is given with its conserved first and last residue. D genes are given only for firm matches. Size tells how often a clone was seen (once, few, many) or the class of an expanded clone, and some rows leave it out.

-,TRBJ2-5,-,TRBV20-1,CSAKRGQETQYF,TGCAGTGCTAAGAGGGGCCAAGAGACCCAGTACTTC
few,TRBJ2-7,-,TRBV7-9,CASSVQGVSYEQYF,TGTGCCAGCAGCGTCCAGGGAGTCTCCTACGAGCAGTACTTC
few,TRBJ1-5,TRBD1,TRBV12-3/TRBV12-4,CAVGQGAGSNQPQHF,TGTGCCGTAGGACAGGGGGCAGGTAGCAATCAGCCCCAGCATTTT
-,TRBJ1-2,-,TRBV2,CASSEVQAANYGYTF,TGTGCCAGCAGTGAGGTACAGGCCGCTAACTATGGCTACACCTTC
-,TRBJ2-6,TRBD1,TRBV27,CASGSGQGFGTPFSGANVLTF,TGTGCCAGCGGGTCCGGACAGGGGTTTGGGACCCCATTTTCTGGGGCCAACGTCCTGACTTTC
few,TRBJ1-4,-,TRBV3-1,CASRRTGTPNEKLFF,TGTGCCAGCAGGCGAACCGGGACTCCAAATGAAAAACTGTTTTTT
few,TRBJ2-2,-,TRBV20-1,CSARVSGVAGELFF,TGCAGTGCTAGAGTCTCAGGGGTGGCCGGGGAGCTGTTTTTT
-,TRBJ1-1,-,TRBV28,CASNTQVRRTEAFF,TGTGCCAGCAATACACAGGTTCGAAGGACTGAAGCTTTCTTT
-,TRBJ2-1,TRBD2,TRBV12-3/TRBV12-4,CASSFAGSGDHNEQFF,TGTGCCAGCAGTTTTGCTGGTAGCGGGGATCACAATGAGCAGTTCTTC
-,TRBJ2-5,TRBD2,TRBV6-2/TRBV6-3,CASSILAGHEETQYF,TGTGCCAGCAGTATCCTAGCGGGCCACGAAGAGACCCAGTACTTC
few,TRBJ2-2,TRBD2,TRBV5-4,CASSSIAGGRNTGELFF,TGTGCCAGCAGCTCTATAGCGGGAGGGCGGAACACCGGGGAGCTGTTTTTT
-,TRBJ1-2,-,TRBV2,CASSDSPVKGDGYTF,TGTGCCAGCAGTGATAGTCCGGTGAAGGGCGATGGCTACACCTTC
few,TRBJ2-5,TRBD1,TRBV13,CASSFQGQGRVWETQYF,TGTGCCAGCAGCTTTCAAGGACAGGGAAGGGTGTGGGAGACCCAGTACTTC
-,TRBJ1-1,-,TRBV12-3/TRBV12-4,CASSAKPRFNTEAFF,TGTGCCAGCAGTGCAAAACCAAGGTTCAACACTGAAGCTTTCTTT
-,TRBJ2-1,-,TRBV27,CASRRAGEQFF,TGTGCCAGCAGGCGGGCGGGTGAGCAGTTCTTC
-,TRBJ2-1,-,TRBV7-9,CASSSYDEQFF,TGTGCCAGCAGCTCATACGATGAGCAGTTCTTC
-,TRBJ1-1,-,TRBV19,CASTPGGRDVNTEAFF,TGTGCCAGTACCCCGGGAGGCAGGGACGTGAACACTGAAGCTTTCTTT
few,TRBJ2-2,-,TRBV6-2/TRBV6-3,CATTPYTGELFF,TGTGCCACCACTCCCTACACCGGGGAGCTGTTTTTT
-,TRBJ2-5,TRBD1,TRBV20-1,CSARPLDRGLGETQYF,TGCAGTGCTAGACCCCTGGACAGGGGGCTTGGGGAGACCCAGTACTTC
-,TRBJ2-1,TRBD1,TRBV5-1,CASSLAGTGRANEQFF,TGCGCCAGCAGCTTGGCCGGGACAGGGCGCGCCAATGAGCAGTTCTTC
many,TRBJ2-2,-,TRBV24-1,CATSERVEAGELFF,TGTGCCACCAGTGAAAGGGTAGAGGCCGGGGAGCTGTTTTTT
-,TRBJ2-7,TRBD1,TRBV28,CASSFPGQASYEQYF,TGTGCCAGCAGTTTTCCGGGACAGGCCTCCTACGAGCAGTACTTC